The 32 T cell receptor beta chains reported below all come from one sample, sequenced in a study of vaccination and CD4 T cells after COVID-19. Cultured CD4+ T cell DNA underwent sequencing with the Oncomine TCR Beta short-read assay. One entry per CDR3 protein results from TCRdb running MiXCR on the PCR reads. The sample shows about 15,000 distinct CDR3 sequences, roughly 51% of them seen only once. Treatment given: roughly 11-day PBMC culture with coronavirus spike peptide pools or control peptides (ViraFEST assay). These receptors' antigens are unknown. Sequenced here: CD4+ T cells from blood, cultured in vitro, sampled before SARS-CoV-2 vaccination. These receptors were obtained from a human donor who had recovered from COVID-19.

The CDR3 sequence is CASSPGTHAETQYF. The CDR3 DNA follows: TGTGCCAGCAGCCCCGGGACCCACGCGGAGACCCAGTACTTC. The gene calls are TRBV6-1 and TRBJ2-5; either TRBD1 or TRBD2 may supply D (5 bases each). CDR3 size: 14 residues. Trimming cost V 6 bases and J 5 bases, with 16 bases left between them. In germline, CDR1 is MNHNS, CDR2 SASEGT.

The CDR3 DNA sequence: TGTGCCAGCAGCCCTCGGGGGGGCCTGGGGGGGGAGCTGTTTTTT. Translation: CASSPRGGLGGELFF. The chain employs TRBV7-2 and TRBJ2-2, with TRBD2 identical over 8 bases. The CDR3 spans 15 residues. The J segment lost 8 bases and the V segment lost 5 bases, leaving 10 bases of the junction unmatched. Germline V gene sequence: CDR1 SGHTA, CDR2 FQGNSA.

The V gene is TRBV6-2 or TRBV6-3, the J gene TRBJ2-2; D possibly corresponds to TRBD2 (5 bases). Germline V gene data show CDR1 as MNHEY and CDR2 as SVGEGT. The CDR3 totals 14 residues. V lost 2 bases to trimming and J lost 4 bases, with 8 bases between them. In DNA form, the CDR3 reads TGTGCCAGCAGTTACCCGGACTTCACCGGGGAGCTGTTTTTT. Translation: CASSYPDFTGELFF.

This sequence joins TRBV28 and TRBJ2-3; D possibly corresponds to TRBD2 (6 bases). Trimming took 3 bases from V and 5 from J, leaving 15 bases between them. Germline-derived CDR1 and CDR2 are MDHEN and SYDVKM. The CDR3 extends over 15 amino acids. The CDR3: CASSFRGTAGDTQYF. For the CDR3, the DNA is TGTGCCAGCAGTTTTCGCGGGACGGCGGGAGATACGCAGTATTTT.

Here the CDR3 reads CASKDRFDQPQHF. The CDR3 bases are TGTGCCAGCAAGGACAGGTTTGATCAGCCCCAGCATTTT. The genes are TRBV6-1 and TRBJ1-5, with 7 bases aligning to TRBD1. Germline V lookup: CDR1 MNHNS, CDR2 SASEGT. The CDR3 extends over 13 amino acids. V dropped 7 bases and J dropped 5; count of bases not matched to a gene: 5.

This clonotype was detected once. J is TRBJ2-7 and V is TRBV6-1; D is perhaps TRBD1 (5 bases). This CDR3 contains 13 residues. V lost 8 bases and J 5 bases, leaving 16 bases between the germline ends. The V gene's germline CDR1 is MNHNS and CDR2 SASEGT. The CDR3 here is CASPSDSRHEQYF. CDR3 DNA: TGTGCCAGCCCCTCTGACAGTCGTCACGAGCAGTACTTC.

The chain has TRBV28 and TRBJ1-5, with TRBD1 identical over 7 bases. The germline CDR1 and CDR2 sequences are MDHEN and SYDVKM. The CDR3 loop spans 18 amino acids. The ends lost 4 bases at V and 11 bases at J; junction bases unmatched: 23. The CDR3 DNA reads TGTGCCAGCAGTTCCCCGTACCGGACAGGAATCTATCTCAGGGCCCAGCATTTT. Its protein is CASSSPYRTGIYLRAQHF.

J is TRBJ1-6 and V is TRBV6-5; TRBD1 agrees at 7 bases. Germline V gene data show CDR1 as MNHEY and CDR2 as SVGAGI. The CDR3 has 15 amino acids. The ends lost 2 bases at V and 7 bases at J; junction bases unmatched: 5. Here the CDR3 reads CASSYEGQLNSPLHF. CDR3 bases: TGTGCCAGCAGTTACGAGGGACAGTTAAATTCACCCCTCCACTTT.

The chain combines TRBV28 with TRBJ1-5; tentative D call: TRBD1 (5 bases). The V gene lost 1 base and the J gene lost 6 bases, with 13 bases spanning the gap. Germline CDR1 and CDR2: MDHEN and SYDVKM. The CDR3 spans 15 residues. The DNA for the CDR3 is TGTGCCAGCAGTTTATTTGGCAGGGAGAGTCAGCCCCAGCATTTT. Translated, it gives CASSLFGRESQPQHF.

This clonotype was counted a few times. This chain uses TRBV20-1 with TRBJ2-5, with D unclear. The ends were cut back, 3 bases at V and 3 bases at J, with 8 bases in the middle. Germline V gene lookup returns CDR1 DFQATT and CDR2 SNEGSKA (reference sequence). The CDR3 has 12 residues. CDR3 sequence reads: CSASLAEETQYF. The CDR3 nucleotides are TGCAGTGCTAGTCTCGCAGAAGAGACCCAGTACTTC.

This clonotype was seen only a few times. The V and J genes are TRBV6-1 and TRBJ1-1; 7 nucleotides align to TRBD1. CDR3 length: 11 residues. Germline V gene lookup returns CDR1 MNHNS and CDR2 SASEGT. V shed 6 bases and J 11 bases; nucleotides not matched to a gene: 6. The CDR3 DNA reads TGTGCCAGCAGGGAGGGGGCTTGGGCTTTCTTT. Protein: CASREGAWAFF.

This sequence joins TRBV6-1 and TRBJ2-7; D assignment may be TRBD1 or TRBD2 (5 bases each). The CDR3 loop spans 15 amino acids. Germline V gives CDR1 MNHNS, CDR2 SASEGT. Trimming pared 7 bases from V and 0 bases from J, leaving 16 bases between. As DNA, the CDR3 is TGTGCCAGCATGAAAGGGACCTGGAGCTCCTACGAGCAGTACTTC. This gives the protein CASMKGTWSSYEQYF.

The rearrangement links TRBV7-2 to TRBJ2-1; 11 nucleotides agree with TRBD2. Germline V gene data show CDR1 as SGHTA and CDR2 as FQGNSA. The CDR3 is 15 amino acids. V gave up 4 bases and J gave up 4 bases; unmatched junction bases: 3. CDR3 coding DNA: TGTGCCAGCAGCTCACGACTAGCGGGGTACAATGAGCAGTTCTTC. It encodes CASSSRLAGYNEQFF.

This chain links TRBV5-4 with TRBJ2-6; TRBD1 matches 9 bases. With 3 bases clipped from V and 0 bases from J, the junction kept 7 bases outside the gene matches. CDR1 is SGHNT, CDR2 YYREEE, per germline (reference sequence). This CDR3 spans 18 amino acids. CDR3 protein: CASSWTGQGPSGANVLTF. DNA of the CDR3: TGTGCCAGCAGCTGGACGGGACAGGGCCCCTCTGGGGCCAACGTCCTGACTTTC.

Only one count was recorded for this clonotype. This chain connects TRBV10-2 to TRBJ1-2; D unresolved. The CDR3 is made up of 14 amino acids. Germline V gene data show CDR1 as WSHSY and CDR2 as SAAADI. V shed 6 bases and J shed 1 base, with 12 bases lying between them. CDR3 residues: CASRPIPVNYGYTF. The CDR3 DNA follows: TGCGCCAGCAGGCCTATTCCGGTTAACTATGGCTACACCTTC.

The CDR3 loop reads CASSTGTGNNEQFF. CDR3 bases: TGTGCCAGCAGCACCGGGACAGGGAACAATGAGCAGTTCTTC. This chain joins TRBV7-9 and TRBJ2-1; 9 nucleotides match TRBD1. CDR1 is SEHNR, CDR2 FQNEAQ, per germline (reference sequence). The CDR3 runs 14 residues. Unmatched junction bases numbered 4, after V lost 5 bases and J lost 5 bases.

The CDR3 DNA reads TGTGCCAGCGGGGGAGCACGCACAGATACGCAGTATTTT. Translating it yields CASGGARTDTQYF. The chain carries TRBV10-3 and TRBJ2-3; 7 bases are a match to TRBD2. The CDR3 has 13 amino acids. V dropped 10 bases and J dropped 1; count of bases not matched to a gene: 5. Per germline, CDR1 ENHRY and CDR2 SYGVKD.

The chain has TRBV7-2 and TRBJ1-2; TRBD1 is a possible D gene (5 bases). This CDR3 has 13 amino acids. Trimming removed 4 bases from V and 6 bases from J, with 12 bases in between. Germline V CDR1 and CDR2: SGHTA, FQGNSA. The CDR3, as DNA: TGTGCCAGCAGCTCCCAGGGATTCGATGGCTACACCTTC. Amino acid sequence: CASSSQGFDGYTF.

There are a few counts of this clonotype. The CDR3 DNA is TGTGCCTGGAGTGAGGATTCACCCCTCCACTTT. Its protein product is CAWSEDSPLHF. The chain links TRBV30 to TRBJ1-6; D is undetermined. The germline CDR1 and CDR2 sequences are GTSNPN and SVGIG (reference sequence). The CDR3 sequence is 11 residues long. The V gene lost 1 base and the J gene lost 8 bases, with 3 bases spanning the gap.

This chain links TRBV2 with TRBJ1-5, with D perhaps TRBD1 (5 bases). The germline CDR1 and CDR2 sequences are SNHLY and FYNNEI. CDR3 size: 17 residues. V lost 4 bases to trimming and J lost 4 bases, with 20 bases between them. CDR3 residues: CASSGDGQAWSNQPQHF. The CDR3 nucleotides are TGTGCCAGCAGTGGGGACGGACAAGCATGGTCTAATCAGCCCCAGCATTTT.

The CDR3 protein is CASSYSGGHAEQYF. In DNA, the CDR3 is TGTGCCAGCAGCTATAGTGGCGGGCACGCCGAGCAGTACTTC. The rearrangement links TRBV7-2 to TRBJ2-7; perhaps TRBD2 as D (5 bases). The germline V gene has CDR1 SGHTA and CDR2 FQGNSA. The CDR3 has 14 amino acids. The V end lost 4 bases, the J end lost 6 bases, and 16 bases lay between the germline ends.

The V gene is TRBV19, the J gene TRBJ1-2, with a possible D match to TRBD1 (6 bases). V gave up 5 bases and J gave up 1 base, with 8 bases separating them. CDR1 is LNHDA and CDR2 is SQIVND in the germline V gene (reference sequence). The CDR3 is 13 amino acids. As DNA, the CDR3 is TGTGCCAGTAGTGTGGACAGTAACTATGGCTACACCTTC. Protein: CASSVDSNYGYTF.

This clonotype was found a few times. The genes are TRBV28 and TRBJ1-6; weak D call: TRBD1 (6 bases). Looked up from germline, CDR1 is MDHEN and CDR2 is SYDVKM. The V end was cut by 7 bases, the J end by 5 bases, with 12 bases between. This CDR3 region has 14 residues. DNA of the CDR3: TGTGCCAGCACCGGGGGCCATAATAATTCACCCCTCCACTTT. Amino acids: CASTGGHNNSPLHF.

V gene TRBV12-5 combines with J gene TRBJ1-5; tentatively, D is TRBD1 (5 bases). The CDR3 length is 17 residues. V shed 0 bases and J shed 6 bases, with 18 bases lying between them. The germline V gene has CDR1 LGHNT and CDR2 FRNRAP. DNA of the CDR3: TGTGCTAGTGGTTTGGTTGTTGAGGGCAGGGTGAGTCAGCCCCAGCATTTT. This translates into CASGLVVEGRVSQPQHF.

The rearrangement links TRBV6-5 to TRBJ1-1; 7 bases align to TRBD1. The germline V gene encodes CDR1 MNHEY and CDR2 SVGAGI. The CDR3 contains 13 residues. V lost 2 bases, J lost 3 bases, and 0 bases stayed unmatched. CDR3 nucleotides: TGTGCCAGCAGTTACGGACAGGACACTGAAGCTTTCTTT. This gives the protein CASSYGQDTEAFF.

This clonotype occurred once. This chain connects TRBV7-2 to TRBJ2-3, with D perhaps TRBD1 or TRBD2 (5 bases each). The V gene lost 8 bases and the J gene lost 3 bases, with 9 bases spanning the gap. Looked up from germline, CDR1 is SGHTA and CDR2 is FQGNSA. The CDR3 is 12 amino acids. CDR3 sequence: CASGTHTDTQYF. The CDR3 DNA follows: TGTGCCAGCGGGACCCATACAGATACGCAGTATTTT. Drawing the rest from reference TRBV7-2 and TRBJ2-3, the complete variable domain is GAGVSQSPSNKVTEKGKDVELRCDPISGHTALYWYRQSLGQGLEFLIYFQGNSAPDKSGLPSDRFSAERTGGSVSTLTIQRTQQEDSAVYLCASGTHTDTQYFGPGTRLTVL.

V usage is TRBV19 and J usage is TRBJ2-1; 8 bases agree with TRBD2. V trimming: 5 bases; J trimming: 4 bases; junction bases outside the gene matches: 1. Germline V gene lookup returns CDR1 LNHDA and CDR2 SQIVND (reference sequence). This CDR3 comprises 13 residues. The CDR3 is CASSERGYNEQFF. CDR3 in DNA: TGTGCCAGTAGTGAGCGGGGGTACAATGAGCAGTTCTTC.

The gene calls are TRBV7-9 and TRBJ2-5; tentative D call: TRBD2 (6 bases). Per the germline V gene, CDR1 is SEHNR and CDR2 is FQNEAQ (reference sequence). V was clipped by 7 bases and J by 6 bases, with 21 bases between them. This CDR3 spans 15 amino acids. The CDR3 spells CASTYRSGEEKTQYF. The DNA for the CDR3 is TGTGCCAGCACCTACCGATCCGGGGAGGAGAAGACCCAGTACTTC.

The chain recombines TRBV19 with TRBJ1-6, with D unresolved. From germline, CDR1 is LNHDA and CDR2 SQIVND (reference sequence). V shed 1 base and J shed 6 bases, with 10 bases lying between them. The CDR3 is made up of 15 amino acids. This chain's CDR3 is CASSIVRGSNSPLHF. CDR3 nucleotide sequence: TGTGCCAGTAGTATAGTCCGGGGATCTAATTCACCCCTCCACTTT.

V gene TRBV7-8 combines with J gene TRBJ2-7; D not certain. Germline V lookup: CDR1 SGHVS, CDR2 FQNEAQ. The CDR3 runs to 15 residues. V was shortened by 0 bases and J by 2 bases, with 11 bases between the two germline ends. The CDR3 loop reads CASSLAAPGTYEQYF. CDR3 bases: TGTGCCAGCAGCTTAGCCGCACCCGGCACCTACGAGCAGTACTTC.

This clonotype is a singleton in its sample. The rearrangement uses TRBV4-3 and TRBJ1-6; no reliable D call. The ends were cut back, 0 bases at V and 10 bases at J, with 7 bases in the middle. CDR3 length: 13 residues. The germline CDR1 and CDR2 sequences are LGHNA and YSLEER. The CDR3 is CASSQEFDSPLHF. CDR3 in DNA: TGCGCCAGCAGCCAAGAGTTCGACTCACCCCTCCACTTT.

The chain links TRBV7-2 to TRBJ2-7; TRBD1 matches at 7 bases. The junction had 1 base not matched to a gene; V was cut back by 1 base and J by 1 base. Germline CDR1 reads SGHTA; CDR2 reads FQGNSA. The CDR3 sequence is 14 residues long. For the CDR3, the DNA is TGTGCCAGCAGCTTAGGGACAGGATCCTACGAGCAGTACTTC. Translating gives CASSLGTGSYEQYF.